Sequencing of this T cell receptor beta chain was carried out in a study of blood T cell repertoires in COVID-19. J lost 7 bases, V lost 6 bases, and 5 bases had no gene match. Germline V gene sequence: CDR1 MNHEY, CDR2 SMNVEV (reference sequence). This CDR3 spans 13 amino acids. Sequenced by immunoSEQ multiplex PCR; TCRdb stores in-frame clones only, minus some. Among 200,000 to 250,000 clones, more than 80% were seen once, and the ten largest hold 1.8%. The chain combines TRBV27 with TRBJ2-1, with 8 bases aligning to TRBD1. The source is a man aged 55 to 69 who had recovered from COVID-19. Material for sequencing was PBMCs or T cells enriched from blood (not recorded which). The CDR3 DNA sequence: TGTGCCAGCAGGGGGACAGGAGGGAATGAGCAGTTCTTC. This codes for CASRGTGGNEQFF.